Described below is a single T cell receptor beta chain sequence and its context. The target antigen is unknown. TCRdb used MiXCR to reprocess the RT-PCR reads, holding one entry per CDR3 protein. The data contain over 300,000 distinct CDR3 sequences, 20% to 25% of them singletons. This record comes from a study of response to subunit inactivated influenza vaccine. V lost 5 bases and J lost 4, with 14 bases in between. Germline CDR1 ENHRY, CDR2 SYGVKD. The CDR3 is made up of 14 amino acids. Whole-study results and caveats: Authors suggested each seasonal influenza vaccination recruits few new T cells.

The TCR sequence derives from a man aged 50 to 75 who received an inactivated influenza vaccine. V usage is TRBV10-3 and J usage is TRBJ1-2; tentatively, D is TRBD1 (5 bases). The source was PBMCs from blood, collected 21 months after vaccination. Written as DNA, the CDR3 is TGTGCCATCAGTATCGACAGTAGGGGCTATGGCTACACCTTC. It specifies CAISIDSRGYGYTF.